These 15 T cell receptor beta chains were sequenced from one sample in a study of Graves' ophthalmopathy and Graves' hyperthyroidism. RNA transcripts served as template for amplifying TCR beta CDR3 sequences. The first round was an RT-PCR with HTBI primers, and the second round was a multiplex PCR. TCRdb passed the multiplex PCR reads through MiXCR, listing each CDR3 protein once. The data show around 470,000 distinct CDR3 sequences, approximately 15% seen once. Sequenced input: blood. The receptors originated from a woman between 25 and 40 years old with Graves' ophthalmopathy.

Relative to its sample, this clonotype is medium-sized (0.01 to 0.1%). CDR3 in DNA: TGTGCCAGCAGGACGCGGACAGTAGGGGACACTGAAGCTTTCTTT. This gives the protein CASRTRTVGDTEAFF. The chain joins TRBV6-1 to TRBJ1-1, with a tentative D call TRBD1 (6 bases). V gave up 6 bases and J gave up 3 bases, with 17 bases separating them. The CDR3 is 15 amino acids. Germline V gene sequence: CDR1 MNHNS, CDR2 SASEGT.

This clonotype was observed a handful of times. V gene TRBV11-2 combines with J gene TRBJ2-7; TRBD1 agrees at 9 bases. The CDR3 totals 14 residues. The junction had 8 bases not matched to a gene; V was cut back by 6 bases and J by 5 bases. The germline CDR1 and CDR2 sequences are SGHAT and FQNNGV. CDR3 in DNA: TGTGCCAGCAGGGACTCGGGACAGGGCCACGAGCAGTACTTC. Translated, it gives CASRDSGQGHEQYF.

The chain uses TRBV6-1 and TRBJ1-2; unclear D gene. Trimming removed 2 bases from V and 4 bases from J, with 8 bases in between. This CDR3 spans 13 amino acids. Per the germline V gene, CDR1 is MNHNS and CDR2 is SASEGT. The CDR3 DNA sequence: TGTGCCAGCAGTGAATTTCGGGGCTATGGCTACACCTTC. As protein: CASSEFRGYGYTF.

This clonotype appeared many times. This sequence joins TRBV28 and TRBJ2-5; D assignment may be TRBD1 or TRBD2 (5 bases each). Looked up from germline, CDR1 is MDHEN and CDR2 is SYDVKM. The CDR3 is 13 residues long. V gave up 3 bases and J gave up 5 bases, with 10 bases separating them. The CDR3 DNA reads as TGTGCCAGCAGTTTGCAGGGACCCGAGACCCAGTACTTC. Protein product: CASSLQGPETQYF.

V and J are TRBV6-2 or TRBV6-3 and TRBJ2-7, with TRBD1 as a possible D gene (6 bases). Germline-derived CDR1 and CDR2 are MNHEY and SVGEGT. V lost 5 bases and J lost 2, with 13 bases in between. The CDR3 contains 14 residues. The DNA of the CDR3 is TGTGCCAGCAGTCCCCCCCAGGGGCCCTACGAGCAGTACTTC. Amino acid sequence: CASSPPQGPYEQYF.

This clonotype was seen ten or more times. The chain combines TRBV3-2 with TRBJ1-1. TRBV3-2 is noted as a pseudogene. The CDR3 is made up of 14 amino acids. CDR3 DNA sequence: TGTGCCAGCAGCCAACCCGAAATAAGCCCTGAAGCTTTCTTT. As protein: CASSQPEISPEAFF.

This chain connects TRBV3-1 to TRBJ2-5, with 7 bases fitting TRBD2. This CDR3 has 15 residues. CDR1 and CDR2 (germline): LGHDT, YNNKEL (reference sequence). V gave up 1 base and J gave up 4 bases; unmatched junction bases: 6. The DNA for the CDR3 is TGTGCCAGCAGCCAAGGGGCGGGAGAGGGAGAGACCCAGTACTTC. Its protein product is CASSQGAGEGETQYF.

This clonotype was detected many times. The CDR3 is CASSLVEAGVHYEQYF. The CDR3 DNA follows: TGTGCCAGCAGCTTAGTGGAGGCCGGGGTTCACTACGAGCAGTACTTC. The V call is TRBV7-8, the J call TRBJ2-7, with a possible D match to TRBD2 (5 bases). CDR3 length equals 16 residues. The germline gives CDR1 SGHVS, CDR2 FQNEAQ. Trimming pared 1 base from V and 3 bases from J, leaving 16 bases between.

There are many counts of this clonotype. The V call is TRBV10-3, the J call TRBJ1-2; D perhaps matches TRBD1 (5 bases). This CDR3 contains 15 residues. Germline loops: CDR1 ENHRY, CDR2 SYGVKD. Trimming removed 3 bases from V and 0 bases from J, with 11 bases in between. The CDR3 nucleotides are TGTGCCATCAGTGATACAGGAGGCCCTAACTATGGCTACACCTTC. This translates into CAISDTGGPNYGYTF.

This clonotype has a count of ten or more. The rearrangement links TRBV5-1 to TRBJ2-5, with 11 nucleotides matching TRBD2. The CDR3 extends over 17 amino acids. Germline V CDR1 and CDR2: SGHRS, YFSETQ. V lost 2 bases, J lost 0 bases, and 6 bases stayed unmatched. The CDR3 loop reads CASSFGTSGGYQETQYF. The DNA of the CDR3 is TGCGCCAGCAGCTTCGGTACTAGCGGGGGCTACCAAGAGACCCAGTACTTC.

Many counts were recorded for this clonotype. J is TRBJ2-2 and V is TRBV7-2; TRBD2 aligns across 9 bases. The CDR3 has 14 residues. The germline CDR1 and CDR2 sequences are SGHTA and FQGNSA. Unmatched junction bases numbered 4, after V lost 5 bases and J lost 6 bases. The CDR3 sequence is CASSRTSEAGELFF. The CDR3 bases are TGTGCCAGCAGCCGGACTAGCGAAGCCGGGGAGCTGTTTTTT.

This clonotype was seen a handful of times. CDR3 in DNA: TGTGCCAGCAGCCAAGCCGACAATTCACCCCTCCACTTT. It is translated as CASSQADNSPLHF. This sequence joins TRBV3-1 and TRBJ1-6; D is unresolved. Germline V gene data show CDR1 as LGHDT and CDR2 as YNNKEL (reference sequence). The CDR3 totals 13 residues. V lost 1 base and J lost 7, with 5 bases in between. Full variable domain (missing parts from reference TRBV3-1 and TRBJ1-6): DTAVSQTPKYLVTQMGNDKSIKCEQNLGHDTMYWYKQDSKKFLKIMFSYNNKELIINETVPNRFSPKSPDKAHLNLHINSLELGDSAVYFCASSQADNSPLHFGNGTRLTVT.

At least ten counts were recorded for this clonotype. The chain links TRBV28 to TRBJ2-7; 7 positions match TRBD1. The CDR3 consists of 16 residues. The V and J ends lost 7 bases and 1 base, in that order; junction bases with no gene match: 13. Germline CDR1 reads MDHEN; CDR2 reads SYDVKM. The CDR3 reads CASTPIGTDVSYEQYF. CDR3 DNA sequence: TGTGCCAGCACTCCAATAGGGACAGATGTTTCCTACGAGCAGTACTTC.

Regarding this clonotype: The conserved phenylalanine or tryptophan normally closing the CDR3 is absent here, so this likely arose from a read error. The chain links TRBV27 to TRBJ1-2, with 7 positions matching TRBD1. Germline values: CDR1 MNHEY, CDR2 SMNVEV (reference sequence). Trimming removed 5 bases from V and 4 bases from J; junction bases left unmatched: 7. The CDR3 sequence is 14 residues long. CDR3 protein: CASSTRQGFYGYTY. The CDR3 region has the DNA TGTGCCAGCAGTACTCGACAGGGATTCTATGGCTACACCTAC.

Many counts were recorded for this clonotype. Its ends do not fully match the called genes, so a read error is possible. The CDR3 spells CATSKDRASNIKYF. CDR3 DNA: TGTGCCACCAGCAAAGACAGGGCTAGCAACATTAAGTACTTC. This chain uses TRBV15 with TRBJ2-4; TRBD1 matches 7 bases. The CDR3 runs 14 residues. In germline, CDR1 is LNHNV, CDR2 YYDKDF (reference sequence). The variable domain in full, with the rest retrieved from reference TRBV15 and TRBJ2-4, is DAMVIQNPRYQVTQFGKPVTLSCSQTLNHNVMYWYQQKSSQAPKLLFHYYDKDFNNEADTPDNFQSRRPNTSFCFLDIRSPGLGDTAMYLCATSKDRASNIKYFGAGTRLSVL.